A single sample gave rise to the 8 T cell receptor beta chains below, sequenced in a study of T cell responses to AZD1222 COVID-19 vaccine. Some clones are missing from TCRdb's copy, which holds only in-frame ones; the method was immunoSEQ multiplex PCR. The sample has around 100,000 clones, around 87% seen once; the top ten hold 4% to 5%. The sequencing here drew on peripheral blood, taken on day 0 of MenACWY control vaccination. These receptors were taken from an adult in good health.

V is TRBV7-9 and J is TRBJ2-5; 12 bases agree with TRBD1. The CDR3 sequence is 16 residues long. The V gene end was trimmed by 5 bases and the J gene end by 5 bases; junction bases not matched to a gene: 9. CDR1 SEHNR and CDR2 FQNEAQ come from the germline V gene (reference sequence). The CDR3 coding sequence is TGTGCCAGCAGCCCTGAGGGACAGGGGGCTGGGGAGACCCAGTACTTC. Amino acids: CASSPEGQGAGETQYF.

The J gene is TRBJ2-3, the V gene TRBV4-3, with D perhaps matching TRBD1 (5 bases). V was shortened by 0 bases and J by 4 bases, with 8 bases between the two germline ends. This CDR3 contains 14 residues. In germline, CDR1 is LGHNA, CDR2 YSLEER. This chain's CDR3 is CASSQDRGPDTQYF. DNA of the CDR3: TGCGCCAGCAGCCAAGATAGGGGCCCAGATACGCAGTATTTT.

This chain uses TRBV28 with TRBJ2-2; D may be TRBD2 (6 bases). The CDR3 runs to 15 residues. Germline V gene lookup returns CDR1 MDHEN and CDR2 SYDVKM. V lost 2 bases, J lost 1 base, and 8 bases lay in between. The DNA of the CDR3 is TGTGCCAGCAGTTTAGGGGGGAGGAACACCGGGGAGCTGTTTTTT. It translates to CASSLGGRNTGELFF.

This chain joins TRBV6-2 or TRBV6-3 and TRBJ1-5; 9 nucleotides match TRBD1. The V gene's germline CDR1 is MNHEY and CDR2 SVGEGT. Unmatched junction bases numbered 11, after V lost 5 bases and J lost 6 bases. The CDR3 consists of 16 residues. The CDR3 loop reads CASSNSGTGSTQPQHF. CDR3 coding DNA: TGTGCCAGCAGTAATTCCGGGACAGGGTCGACTCAGCCCCAGCATTTT.

This clone occurred once. This chain joins TRBV7-8 and TRBJ2-7; D not resolved. V dropped 2 bases and J dropped 0 bases, with 8 bases sitting between them. CDR3 length: 14 residues. The germline gives CDR1 SGHVS, CDR2 FQNEAQ. CDR3 amino acids: CASSLRTPSYEQYF. For the CDR3, the DNA is TGTGCCAGCAGCTTACGGACCCCCTCCTACGAGCAGTACTTC.

This sequence joins TRBV6-2 or TRBV6-3 and TRBJ2-1, with 10 bases fitting TRBD2. The CDR3 is 17 amino acids. V dropped 5 bases and J dropped 2; count of bases not matched to a gene: 9. Germline CDR1 and CDR2: MNHEY and SVGEGT. The CDR3 loop is CASSQTSLAGAYNEQFF. As DNA, the CDR3 is TGTGCCAGCAGTCAAACATCCCTAGCGGGGGCCTACAATGAGCAGTTCTTC.

The chain joins TRBV19 to TRBJ2-1; D possibly uses TRBD1 or TRBD2 (7 bases each). The CDR3 totals 19 residues. The V end was cut by 10 bases, the J end by 10 bases, with 38 bases between. Per the germline V gene, CDR1 is LNHDA and CDR2 is SQIVND (reference sequence). CDR3 amino acids: CATSSRQGVGEGPLWEQFF. In nucleotides, the CDR3 is TGTGCCACCTCCAGTCGGCAGGGGGTAGGGGAGGGCCCGTTGTGGGAGCAGTTCTTC.

The gene calls are TRBV9 and TRBJ2-7; tentative D call: TRBD1 (6 bases). Looked up from germline, CDR1 is SGDLS and CDR2 is YYNGEE. Trimming cost V 4 bases and J 6 bases, with 11 bases left between them. The CDR3 is 12 amino acids. CDR3 loop: CASSKQGGEQYF. The CDR3 nucleotides read TGTGCCAGCAGCAAACAGGGTGGCGAGCAGTACTTC.